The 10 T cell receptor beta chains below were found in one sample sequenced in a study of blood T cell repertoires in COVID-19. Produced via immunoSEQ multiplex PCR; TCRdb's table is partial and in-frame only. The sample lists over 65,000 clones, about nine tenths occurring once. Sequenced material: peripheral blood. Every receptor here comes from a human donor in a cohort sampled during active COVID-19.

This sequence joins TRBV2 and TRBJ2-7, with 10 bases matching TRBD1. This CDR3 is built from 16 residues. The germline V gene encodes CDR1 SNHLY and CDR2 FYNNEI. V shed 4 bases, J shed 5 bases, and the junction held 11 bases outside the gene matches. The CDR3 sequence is CASSGGFGTGAHEQYF. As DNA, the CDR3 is TGTGCCAGCAGTGGGGGTTTTGGGACAGGGGCCCACGAGCAGTACTTC.

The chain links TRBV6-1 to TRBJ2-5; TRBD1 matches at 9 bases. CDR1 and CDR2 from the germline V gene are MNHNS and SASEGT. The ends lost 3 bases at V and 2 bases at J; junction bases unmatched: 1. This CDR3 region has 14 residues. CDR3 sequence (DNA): TGTGCCAGCAGTGAGACAGGGGGGCAAGAGACCCAGTACTTC. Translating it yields CASSETGGQETQYF.

The CDR3 nucleotides read TGTGCCAGCAGTTTAGCCCGACAGGGGATGATGACCTACGAGCAGTACTTC. It is translated as CASSLARQGMMTYEQYF. The chain links TRBV28 to TRBJ2-7; 8 bases agree with TRBD1. Per germline, CDR1 MDHEN and CDR2 SYDVKM. V gave up 2 bases and J gave up 2 bases; unmatched junction bases: 11. The CDR3 is 17 amino acids.

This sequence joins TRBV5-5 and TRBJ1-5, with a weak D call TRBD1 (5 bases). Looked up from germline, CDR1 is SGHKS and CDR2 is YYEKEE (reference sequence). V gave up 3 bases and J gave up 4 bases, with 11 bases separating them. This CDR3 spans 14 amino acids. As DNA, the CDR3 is TGTGCCAGCAGCTGGGGGGGGGTTAATCAGCCCCAGCATTTT. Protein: CASSWGGVNQPQHF. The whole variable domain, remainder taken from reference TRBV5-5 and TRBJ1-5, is DAGVTQSPTHLIKTRGQQVTLRCSPISGHKSVSWYQQVLGQGPQFIFQYYEKEERGRGNFPDRFSARQFPNYSSELNVNALLLGDSALYLCASSWGGVNQPQHFGDGTRLSIL.

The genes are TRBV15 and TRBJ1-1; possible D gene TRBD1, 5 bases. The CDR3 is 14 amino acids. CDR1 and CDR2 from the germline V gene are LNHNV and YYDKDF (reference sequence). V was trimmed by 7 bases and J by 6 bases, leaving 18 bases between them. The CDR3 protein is CATNLWGTVAEAFF. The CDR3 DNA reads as TGTGCCACCAACCTCTGGGGCACAGTCGCTGAAGCTTTCTTT.

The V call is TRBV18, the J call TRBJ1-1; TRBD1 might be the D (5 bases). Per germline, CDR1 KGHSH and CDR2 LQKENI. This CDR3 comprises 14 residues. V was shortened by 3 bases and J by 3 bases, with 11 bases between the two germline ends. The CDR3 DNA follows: TGTGCCAGCTCACCGGCAGGGAGGGACACTGAAGCTTTCTTT. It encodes CASSPAGRDTEAFF.

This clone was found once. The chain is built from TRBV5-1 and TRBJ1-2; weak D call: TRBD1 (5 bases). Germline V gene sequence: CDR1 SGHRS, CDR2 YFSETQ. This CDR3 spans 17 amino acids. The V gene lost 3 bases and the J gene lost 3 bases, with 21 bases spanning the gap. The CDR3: CASSSPPLGREDYGYTF. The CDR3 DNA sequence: TGCGCCAGCAGCTCACCCCCCCTGGGCAGGGAGGACTATGGCTACACCTTC.

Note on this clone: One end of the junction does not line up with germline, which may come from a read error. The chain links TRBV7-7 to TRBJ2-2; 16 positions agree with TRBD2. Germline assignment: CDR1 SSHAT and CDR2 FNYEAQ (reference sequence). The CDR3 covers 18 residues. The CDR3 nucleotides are TGTGCTAGCAGCTCCGGGACTAGCGGGGGGGCCCGCACCGGGGAGCTGTTTTTT. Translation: CASSSGTSGGARTGELFF.

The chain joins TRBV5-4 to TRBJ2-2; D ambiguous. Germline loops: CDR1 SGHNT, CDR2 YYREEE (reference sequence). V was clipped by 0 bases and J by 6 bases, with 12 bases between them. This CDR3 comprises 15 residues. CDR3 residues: CASSLAGSLAGELFF. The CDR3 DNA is TGTGCCAGCAGCTTGGCCGGTAGTCTCGCCGGGGAGCTGTTTTTT.

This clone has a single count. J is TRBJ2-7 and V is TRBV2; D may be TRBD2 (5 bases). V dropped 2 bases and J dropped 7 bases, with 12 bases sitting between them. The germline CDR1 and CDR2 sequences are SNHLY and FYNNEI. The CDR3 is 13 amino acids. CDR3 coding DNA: TGTGCCAGCAGTGAACGGCCGCCGGGGGAGCAGTACTTC. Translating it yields CASSERPPGEQYF.